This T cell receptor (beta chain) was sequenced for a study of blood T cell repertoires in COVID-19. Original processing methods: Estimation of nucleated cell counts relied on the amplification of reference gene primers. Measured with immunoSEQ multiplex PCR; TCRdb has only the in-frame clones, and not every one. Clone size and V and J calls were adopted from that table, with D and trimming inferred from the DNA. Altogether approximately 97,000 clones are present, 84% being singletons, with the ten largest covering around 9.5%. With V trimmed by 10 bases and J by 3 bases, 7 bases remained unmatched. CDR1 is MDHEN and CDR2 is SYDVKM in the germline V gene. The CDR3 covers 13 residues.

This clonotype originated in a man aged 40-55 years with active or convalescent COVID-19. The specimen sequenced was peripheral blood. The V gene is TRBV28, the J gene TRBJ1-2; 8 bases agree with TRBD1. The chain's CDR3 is CANSDRADYGYTF. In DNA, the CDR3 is TGTGCCAATTCGGACAGGGCGGACTATGGCTACACCTTC.